What follows describes a single T cell receptor (beta chain). Per the study methods: Reference gene primers were amplified, and this amplification served to estimate nucleated cell counts. The repertoire was sequenced with immunoSEQ multiplex PCR; TCRdb's copy has only in-frame clones and lacks some. V and J calls and clone size come straight from that table; D and trimming were deduced from the DNA. Among fewer than 200,000 clones listed, 74% were seen once. This sample is part of a study of blood T cell repertoires in COVID-19. Study-level information: Specimens from acute and convalescent COVID-19 originated in the United States, Italy and Spain. The cDNA or gDNA used as material had been derived from T cells, B-cell-depleted T cells, or PBMCs.

CDR3 size: 14 residues. Germline V gives CDR1 SGHRS, CDR2 YFSETQ. Trimming took off 0 bases at V and 8 bases at J, with 11 bases between the two ends. The sequence derives from a woman over 75 with acute or convalescent COVID-19. Sequencing used peripheral blood. The J gene is TRBJ1-4, the V gene TRBV5-1; no firm D call. The CDR3 sequence is CASSLERATEKLFF. CDR3 sequence (DNA): TGCGCCAGCAGCTTGGAGAGGGCGACCGAAAAACTGTTTTTT.